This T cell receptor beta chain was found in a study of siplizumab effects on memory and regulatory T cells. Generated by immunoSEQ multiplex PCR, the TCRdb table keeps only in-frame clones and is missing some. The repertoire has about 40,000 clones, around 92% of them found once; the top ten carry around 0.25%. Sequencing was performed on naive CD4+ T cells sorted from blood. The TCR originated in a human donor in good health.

The CDR3 region is CAWSGQTGMNTEAFF. CDR3 coding DNA: TGTGCCTGGAGTGGACAGACAGGGATGAACACTGAAGCTTTCTTT. V gene TRBV30 combines with J gene TRBJ1-1; 7 nucleotides line up with TRBD1. Germline CDR1 is GTSNPN and CDR2 is SVGIG (reference sequence). With 1 base clipped from V and 0 bases from J, the junction kept 5 bases outside the gene matches. The CDR3 loop spans 15 amino acids.